The present TCR beta chain was sequenced within a study of shared clonotypes between healthy human individuals. On the study more broadly: Every donor yielded three CD4 naive, three CD4 memory, two CD8 naive and one CD8 memory plate. Broader study findings: It was only blood that was sampled, and tissue repertoires likely differ.

As regards this clone: The antigen is not known.

CDR1 MDHEN and CDR2 SYDVKM come from the germline V gene. The CDR3 is 16 residues long. J was trimmed by 0 bases and V by 3 bases; bases with no gene match: 5. Free of recent acute infections or vaccinations, the donors were healthy HIV-negative adults. Sequencing was performed with immunoSEQ multiplex PCR; in TCRdb, only in-frame clones are kept and a portion is missing. This table has about 2.4 million clones, over 85% appearing once. The chain employs TRBV28 and TRBJ1-5, with 7 bases that match TRBD1. This sequence originates from a man between 18 and 35 years old in good health. Sequences were obtained from naive CD4+ T cells sorted from blood. The sample's subset: CD45RA+ positively selected. In DNA form, the CDR3 reads TGTGCCAGCAGTTTCGGGACAGCTTATAGCAATCAGCCCCAGCATTTT. Protein sequence: CASSFGTAYSNQPQHF.